These T cell receptor beta chains were read from a single sample in a study of blood T cells in healthy people across ages. TCRdb reprocessed the 5' RACE reads with MiXCR, giving one entry per CDR3 protein. This sample has roughly 1,700,000 distinct CDR3 sequences, with 28% found just once. The source material was blood. These receptors were taken from a woman aged 25-40 years in good health. Each CDR3 is given with its conserved first and last residue. The D gene is left open where the match is weak. Expanded clones get a size class; other rows say once, few or many, or leave the size out.

V	size	J	D	CDR3	DNA
TRBV27	.	TRBJ2-1	.	CASSMGRDTYNEQFF	TGTGCCAGCAGTATGGGCCGGGACACTTACAATGAGCAGTTCTTC
TRBV6-5	.	TRBJ1-2	.	CASSYTGGRKFQNGYTF	TGTGCCAGCAGCTATACCGGGGGCAGGAAGTTCCAGAATGGCTACACCTTC
TRBV28	.	TRBJ1-1	.	CASSLRGTRAEAFF	TGTGCCAGCAGTTTGAGGGGGACGAGGGCTGAAGCTTTCTTT
TRBV20-1	.	TRBJ1-2	TRBD1	CSASKLGGGAFGYTF	TGCAGTGCTAGTAAGCTGGGAGGGGGCGCTTTTGGCTACACCTTC
TRBV20-1	.	TRBJ2-1	TRBD2	CSAREGLAGSNEQFF	TGCAGTGCTAGAGAGGGACTAGCGGGGTCCAATGAGCAGTTCTTC
TRBV5-5	.	TRBJ2-2	TRBD2	CASSPSTSGGNTGELFF	TGTGCCAGCAGCCCCTCGACTAGCGGGGGGAACACCGGGGAGCTGTTTTTT
TRBV10-3	many	TRBJ2-7	.	CAISGSETPIYEQYF	TGTGCCATCAGTGGATCCGAGACACCTATCTACGAGCAGTACTTC
TRBV7-2	few	TRBJ2-7	.	CASSPQGGGSEQYF	TGTGCCAGCAGCCCCCAGGGGGGGGGGAGCGAGCAGTACTTC
TRBV14	.	TRBJ2-5	TRBD2	CAGSRPGLAGAETQYF	TGTGCCGGCAGCCGCCCAGGACTAGCGGGAGCAGAGACCCAGTACTTC
TRBV6-5	once	TRBJ2-3	TRBD1	CASSYSRDSMTDTQYF	TGTGCCAGCAGTTACTCACGGGACAGCATGACAGATACGCAGTATTTT
TRBV6-1	.	TRBJ2-5	.	CASGPTVAAGETQYF	TGTGCCAGCGGCCCTACTGTAGCGGCGGGGGAGACCCAGTACTTC
TRBV7-2	many	TRBJ2-7	.	CASSFGKQGGYEQYF	TGTGCCAGCAGCTTTGGCAAGCAGGGCGGCTACGAGCAGTACTTC
TRBV6-1	.	TRBJ1-6	TRBD1	CASSDRDSSPLHF	TGTGCCAGCAGTGATCGGGACAGTTCACCCCTCCACTTT
TRBV2	.	TRBJ2-5	.	CASSVLEETQYF	TGTGCCAGCAGTGTTTTAGAAGAGACCCAGTACTTC
TRBV4-3	few	TRBJ1-2	.	CASSQDDGQTSNYGYTF	TGCGCCAGCAGCCAAGATGACGGACAGACTTCTAACTATGGCTACACCTTC
TRBV4-1	many	TRBJ2-7	.	CASSQDLSYEQYF	TGCGCCAGCAGCCAAGATCTGTCCTACGAGCAGTACTTC
TRBV12-1	many	TRBJ2-7	.	CAIPRPSYEQYF	TGTGCCATCCCGAGGCCCTCCTACGAGCAGTACTTC
TRBV27	.	TRBJ2-7	.	CASSLSGYYEQYF	TGTGCCAGCAGTTTATCGGGGTACTACGAGCAGTACTTC
TRBV5-1	.	TRBJ2-1	TRBD1	CASTSPGQSGPYNEQFF	TGCGCCAGTACTTCCCCGGGACAGAGTGGCCCCTACAATGAGCAGTTCTTC
TRBV27	.	TRBJ1-5	.	CASSLLPASRGYQPQHF	TGTGCCAGCAGTTTATTGCCCGCGAGCAGGGGTTATCAGCCCCAGCATTTT
TRBV5-1	few	TRBJ1-4	TRBD1	CASSPGQGWGEKLFF	TGCGCCAGCAGCCCCGGACAGGGGTGGGGTGAAAAACTGTTTTTT
TRBV5-5	many	TRBJ1-2	TRBD1	CASSAAQGDGYTF	TGTGCCAGCAGCGCAGCACAGGGGGATGGCTACACCTTC
TRBV7-9	once	TRBJ1-5	TRBD1	CASSLGQDHQPQHF	TGTGCCAGCAGCCTCGGACAGGACCATCAGCCCCAGCATTTT
TRBV9	.	TRBJ1-1	TRBD1	CASSGQGIATEAFF	TGTGCCAGCAGCGGACAGGGAATAGCCACTGAAGCTTTCTTT
TRBV24-1	.	TRBJ2-7	.	CATSDLRGQVSYEQYF	TGTGCCACCAGTGATTTAAGGGGCCAGGTCTCCTACGAGCAGTACTTC
TRBV2	.	TRBJ1-2	.	CASSFDRRDGYTF	TGTGCCAGCAGTTTCGACAGGAGAGATGGCTACACCTTC
TRBV7-9	many	TRBJ2-5	TRBD2	CASRRAGAVETQYF	TGTGCCAGCAGAAGGGCGGGAGCGGTAGAGACCCAGTACTTC
TRBV28	many	TRBJ2-5	.	CASSLGRFQETQYF	TGTGCCAGCAGCCTGGGACGGTTCCAAGAGACCCAGTACTTC
TRBV11-2	.	TRBJ2-2	.	CASSLEGLSTGELFF	TGTGCCAGCAGCTTGGAGGGACTTTCCACCGGGGAGCTGTTTTTT
TRBV7-9	few	TRBJ2-7	.	CASSFLSRGGAYEQYF	TGTGCCAGCAGCTTCCTTTCCAGGGGAGGAGCCTACGAGCAGTACTTC
TRBV5-1	.	TRBJ1-6	TRBD1	CASSSNAGTGYPLHF	TGCGCCAGCAGCTCAAATGCGGGGACAGGTTATCCCCTCCACTTT
TRBV4-1	once	TRBJ1-2	TRBD1	CASSLSGQGANKATF	TGCGCCAGCAGCCTTTCGGGACAGGGGGCGAACAAAGCCACCTTC
TRBV6-2/TRBV6-3	.	TRBJ2-7	.	CASSDANGPSYEQYF	TGTGCCAGCAGTGACGCAAACGGACCTTCCTACGAGCAGTACTTC
TRBV28	many	TRBJ2-7	.	CASSRVGDEQYF	TGTGCCAGCAGCCGAGTTGGGGACGAGCAGTACTTC
TRBV6-5	.	TRBJ2-7	.	CASSRDVVSSYEQYF	TGTGCCAGCAGCCGCGATGTAGTGAGCTCCTACGAGCAGTACTTC
TRBV20-1	few	TRBJ1-1	TRBD1	CSARLAGGGFF	TGCAGTGCCCGCCTGGCAGGGGGGGGTTTCTTT
TRBV7-2	many	TRBJ2-5	TRBD1	CASRGTVGLETQYF	TGTGCCAGCAGAGGGACAGTTGGGTTGGAGACCCAGTACTTC
TRBV29-1	.	TRBJ1-1	.	CSVGIWGSAFF	TGCAGCGTTGGGATCTGGGGTTCGGCTTTCTTT
TRBV30	.	TRBJ1-1	.	CAWILLPQNTEAFF	TGTGCCTGGATTCTGCTCCCGCAGAACACTGAAGCTTTCTTT
TRBV4-2	.	TRBJ1-2	.	CASSQFPGGGATSYGCTF	TGTGCCAGCAGCCAATTCCCGGGGGGGGGCGCGACTAGCTATGGCTGCACCTTC
TRBV2	.	TRBJ2-1	.	CASSPSGSFYNEQFF	TGTGCAAGCAGCCCAAGCGGCAGCTTCTACAATGAGCAGTTCTTC
TRBV29-1	once	TRBJ2-1	.	CSAQTAGEQFF	TGCAGCGCCCAGACCGCGGGAGAGCAGTTCTTC